By sample fraction, the clone carrying this T cell receptor (beta chain) is medium-sized. Its antigen remains unidentified. The trim removed 4 bases at V and 7 bases at J, leaving 2 bases unmatched. Germline assignment: CDR1 SGHTA and CDR2 FQGTGA. The CDR3 totals 14 residues. The data belong to a study of CD8 T cells in ankylosing spondylitis. General study points: Seven to nine highly homologous variants formed a TCR beta motif that appeared characteristic of ankylosing spondylitis blood. Disease-linked clones were reportedly significantly enriched in matched ankylosing spondylitis synovial fluid. In synovial fluid and blood from reactive arthritis, some motif variants were previously reported.

In making TCR beta libraries, quantitative 5'-RACE with molecular barcodes was used. TCRdb ran MiXCR on the 5' RACE reads and lists one entry per CDR3 protein. The sample includes about 210,000 distinct CDR3 sequences, about 7% of them seen just once. The chain is built from TRBV7-3 and TRBJ2-2, with 11 bases that match TRBD1. The clonotype was recovered from a male donor with ankylosing spondylitis. The sample consisted of blood, either unsorted or a sorted T cell fraction (not recorded which). The CDR3 DNA sequence: TGTGCCAGCAGCTCGGGACAGGGGGTCGGGGAGCTGTTTTTT. It yields the protein CASSSGQGVGELFF. The variable domain in full, with the rest retrieved from reference TRBV7-3 and TRBJ2-2, is GAGVSQTPSNKVTEKGKYVELRCDPISGHTALYWYRQSLGQGPEFLIYFQGTGAADDSGLPNDRFFAVRPEGSVSTLKIQRTERGDSAVYLCASSSGQGVGELFFGEGSRLTVL.